A selection of T cell receptor beta chains follows, all from one sample in a study of beta chain features in type 1 diabetes. The assay was immunoSEQ multiplex PCR, and TCRdb's table has in-frame clones only and misses some. The table shows 150,000 to 200,000 clones, with roughly 9.1% occurring only once. Sequenced sample: central memory CD4+ T cells from blood. The origin of the receptors is a woman younger than 35 in good health. Each CDR3 is given with its conserved first and last residue. A D gene is named only where the DNA matches it firmly. Clone size appears in some rows only: once, few, many, or a class for an expanded clone.

CASSKNYRDSSYEQYF	TGTGCCAGCAGCAAAAATTACCGGGACAGCTCCTACGAGCAGTACTTC	NA	TRBJ2-7	TRBD1	TRBV7-9
CASSLGGGEAFF	TGTGCCAGCAGCCTGGGGGGGGGCGAAGCTTTCTTT	NA	TRBJ1-1	NA	TRBV7-3
CASSPSGQGLYGYTF	TGTGCCAGCAGCCCCTCCGGACAGGGCCTCTATGGCTACACCTTC	NA	TRBJ1-2	TRBD1	TRBV5-4
CASSPPGQVTKELFF	TGTGCCAGCTCACCACCGGGACAGGTCACTAAGGAGCTGTTTTTT	few	TRBJ2-2	TRBD1	TRBV18
CASSLQGAQPQHF	TGTGCCAGCAGCCTACAGGGGGCACAGCCCCAGCATTTT	once	TRBJ1-5	TRBD1	TRBV6-5
CASSHVGRGCNQPQHF	TGCGCCAGCAGTCACGTTGGCAGGGGTTGCAATCAGCCCCAGCATTTT	few	TRBJ1-5	NA	TRBV23-1
CASSRLGEEVLTF	TGTGCCAGCTCACGGCTCGGGGAAGAAGTCCTGACTTTC	NA	TRBJ2-6	NA	TRBV18
CASSVRGTVNEKLFF	TGTGCCAGCAGCGTGCGTGGGACAGTTAATGAAAAACTGTTTTTT	NA	TRBJ1-4	TRBD1	TRBV9
CARSRLPRTGNSPLHF	TGTGCCAGAAGCCGGCTTCCTCGGACAGGGAATTCACCCCTCCACTTT	once	TRBJ1-6	TRBD1	TRBV5-3
CASSFSADSTDTQYF	TGTGCCAGCAGCTTTTCAGCGGACAGCACAGATACGCAGTATTTT	few	TRBJ2-3	NA	TRBV7-6
CAWRIQGPETQYF	TGTGCCTGGAGGATACAGGGACCAGAGACCCAGTACTTC	NA	TRBJ2-5	NA	TRBV30
CSVEESRINYGYTF	TGCAGCGTTGAAGAGTCGAGAATAAACTATGGCTACACCTTC	few	TRBJ1-2	NA	TRBV29-1
CASSIRGTGKGNQPQHF	TGTGCCAGTAGTATTCGCGGGACAGGGAAAGGGAATCAGCCCCAGCATTTT	NA	TRBJ1-5	TRBD1	TRBV19
CASSQDQTPNYGYTF	TGCGCCAGCAGCCAAGACCAGACACCCAACTATGGCTACACCTTC	few	TRBJ1-2	NA	TRBV4-1
CSVSGTFSYEQYF	TGCAGCGTGTCCGGGACATTCTCCTACGAGCAGTACTTC	NA	TRBJ2-7	NA	TRBV29-1
CASSLSGAMPAFF	TGTGCCAGCAGTTTATCAGGGGCCATGCCGGCTTTCTTT	NA	TRBJ1-1	NA	TRBV27
CASSLGPLSGNTIYF	TGTGCCAGCAGCTTAGGGCCGCTCTCTGGAAACACCATATATTTT	NA	TRBJ1-3	NA	TRBV7-9
CASSSTPGLAGGSAGETQYF	TGTGCCAGCTCATCAACACCGGGACTAGCGGGAGGTTCCGCCGGGGAGACCCAGTACTTC	few	TRBJ2-5	TRBD2	TRBV18
CASSQSGDTQYF	TGTGCCAGCAGCCAAAGCGGAGATACGCAGTATTTT	NA	TRBJ2-3	NA	TRBV14
CASRSPSGQETQYF	TGTGCCAGCAGGTCCCCTTCCGGCCAAGAGACCCAGTACTTC	few	TRBJ2-5	NA	TRBV7-2
CASCYEGGWNYGYTF	TGTGCCAGTTGCTACGAGGGAGGGTGGAACTATGGCTACACCTTC	NA	TRBJ1-2	NA	TRBV6-1
CATSRDAGGGYTEAFF	TGTGCCACCAGCAGAGATGCGGGTGGAGGGTACACTGAAGCTTTCTTT	NA	TRBJ1-1	NA	TRBV15
CASSFVHGEKLFF	TGTGCCAGCAGCTTCGTACACGGGGAAAAACTGTTTTTT	few	TRBJ1-4	NA	TRBV5-4
CASNWDRAEQPQHF	TGTGCCAGCAACTGGGACAGGGCTGAGCAGCCCCAGCATTTT	few	TRBJ1-5	TRBD1	TRBV6-1
CASRNSGRNNEQFF	TGTGCCAGCAGGAATAGCGGGAGAAACAATGAGCAGTTCTTC	few	TRBJ2-1	TRBD2	TRBV7-9
CASSLYYEQYF	TGTGCCAGCAGCCTTTACTACGAGCAGTACTTC	few	TRBJ2-7	NA	TRBV14
CASSALTGSMNTEAFF	TGTGCCAGCAGTGCCCTAACAGGGTCAATGAACACTGAAGCTTTCTTT	few	TRBJ1-1	NA	TRBV25-1
CASSLKQGGTHLEQFF	TGTGCCAGCAGTTTAAAGCAGGGCGGGACTCACTTGGAGCAGTTCTTC	few	TRBJ2-1	NA	TRBV27
CASSARGVSGANVLTF	TGTGCCAGCAGCGCCAGGGGCGTCTCTGGGGCCAACGTCCTGACTTTC	few	TRBJ2-6	NA	TRBV11-2
CASSYVLLGTTYEQYF	TGTGCCAGCAGTTACGTCTTGCTTGGGACTACCTACGAGCAGTACTTC	NA	TRBJ2-7	TRBD2	TRBV6-5
CSVGGQGSTGELFF	TGCAGCGTCGGGGGACAGGGTAGCACCGGGGAGCTGTTTTTT	few	TRBJ2-2	TRBD1	TRBV29-1
CASSRSTDTQYF	TGTGCCAGCAGCCGTAGCACAGATACGCAGTATTTT	NA	TRBJ2-3	NA	TRBV7-9
CASSYREGDEQYF	TGTGCCAGCTCTTACAGGGAGGGGGACGAGCAGTACTTC	many	TRBJ2-7	NA	TRBV18
CATGQRTDTQYF	TGTGCCACAGGACAGCGTACAGATACGCAGTATTTT	few	TRBJ2-3	NA	TRBV6-6
CAWNTGTRNTDTQYF	TGTGCCTGGAATACGGGGACTAGAAACACAGATACGCAGTATTTT	few	TRBJ2-3	TRBD2	TRBV30
CASSNRQGDTEAFF	TGTGCCAGCAGCAACCGACAGGGTGACACTGAAGCTTTCTTT	NA	TRBJ1-1	TRBD1	TRBV16
CASTTDRGQKAFF	TGTGCCAGCACTACAGACAGGGGGCAAAAAGCTTTCTTT	few	TRBJ1-1	TRBD1	TRBV6-6
CASSEQGGMNTEAFF	TGTGCCAGCAGCGAGCAGGGTGGGATGAACACTGAAGCTTTCTTT	NA	TRBJ1-1	NA	TRBV7-2
CSVGAGLGQPQHF	TGCAGCGTTGGAGCGGGGCTTGGACAGCCCCAGCATTTT	NA	TRBJ1-5	NA	TRBV29-1
CASSSPGTGGNEQYF	TGCGCCAGCAGCTCACCCGGGACAGGGGGCAATGAGCAGTACTTC	NA	TRBJ2-7	TRBD1	TRBV5-1
CASSLGSGGSDTQYF	TGTGCCAGCAGCTTAGGCTCGGGGGGCTCAGATACGCAGTATTTT	many	TRBJ2-3	NA	TRBV11-3
CASSGRTSGGSYNEQFF	TGTGCCAGCAGCGGAAGGACTAGCGGGGGGTCCTACAATGAGCAGTTCTTC	NA	TRBJ2-1	TRBD2	TRBV7-2
CASSYSRAPGPQHF	TGTGCCAGCAGTTACTCGAGGGCTCCAGGGCCCCAGCATTTT	few	TRBJ1-5	NA	TRBV6-5
CASSYSLTGNFYLNTEAFF	TGTGCCAGCAGCTACTCGTTGACAGGGAATTTCTATCTGAACACTGAAGCTTTCTTT	NA	TRBJ1-1	TRBD1	TRBV7-9
CASSPDRDIPYGYTF	TGTGCCAGCTCACCGGACCGGGACATCCCCTATGGCTACACCTTC	NA	TRBJ1-2	NA	TRBV18
CASSYAGTAGETQYF	TGTGCCAGCAGTTACGCGGGGACAGCAGGGGAGACCCAGTACTTC	NA	TRBJ2-5	NA	TRBV6-6